The present T cell receptor (beta chain) was sequenced within a study of cytomegalovirus exposure and HLA in healthy donors. A multiplex PCR was run with 60 Vbeta primers and 13 Jbeta primers. Sequencing used immunoSEQ multiplex PCR; TCRdb keeps in-frame clones, though not all of them. The data hold about 92,000 clones, with roughly 70% observed a single time. Input material: PBMCs. The receptor was derived from a man in his forties or fifties in good health and CMV-seronegative.

The CDR3 DNA reads TGTGCCAGCCAGGCCCTAGCGGGGCGCACAGATACGCAGTATTTT. It specifies CASQALAGRTDTQYF. The V and J genes are TRBV6-5 and TRBJ2-3, with 9 bases identical to TRBD2. The CDR3 runs to 15 residues. CDR1 and CDR2 from the germline V gene are MNHEY and SVGAGI. Germline trimming cut 8 bases from V and 1 base from J; bases unmatched to any gene: 7.